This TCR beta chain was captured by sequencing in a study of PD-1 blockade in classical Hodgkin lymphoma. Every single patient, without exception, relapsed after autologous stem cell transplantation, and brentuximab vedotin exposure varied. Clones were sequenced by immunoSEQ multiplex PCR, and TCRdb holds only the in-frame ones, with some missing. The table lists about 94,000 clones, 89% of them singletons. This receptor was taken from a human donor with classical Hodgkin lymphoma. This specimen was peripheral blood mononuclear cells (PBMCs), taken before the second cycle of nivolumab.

DNA for the CDR3: TGCGCCAGCAGTCATCAGGGACATGGCTACACCTTC. Amino acid sequence: CASSHQGHGYTF. V usage is TRBV23-1 and J usage is TRBJ1-2, with D maybe TRBD1 (5 bases). TRBV23-1 has ORF status, its function being uncertain. The CDR3 extends over 12 amino acids. The ends were cut back, 3 bases at V and 6 bases at J, with 8 bases in the middle.